Reported below is one T cell receptor (delta chain). A far larger clone is just one base off, so this is likely a read error. This sample includes further DNA sequences coding for the same CDR3. Sequencing covered both gamma and delta TCR chains per sample. TCRdb reran clone calling via CATT on the multiplex PCR reads. The sample yields approximately 93,000 delta-chain clones, 0.8% to 1% seen once. The data belong to a study of γδ T cells in repeated Plasmodium falciparum infection. Flow sorting of PBMC yielded separate Vgamma9/Vdelta2+ and Vdelta2-negative gammadelta T cell populations for bulk repertoire analysis. In germline, CDR1 is GEAIGNYY, CDR2 EKD. The CDR3 totals 18 residues. The V segment lost 0 bases and the J segment 0 bases; nucleotides outside the gene matches: 7.

This TCR came from a pool of human donors (malaria-infected and uninfected, not separated). This rearrangement joins TRDV2 to TRDJ1; 12 bases fit TRDD3. TCRdb does not report a J gene; here it was assigned by matching the DNA to germline references. The source material was gamma-delta T cells from blood. The CDR3 sequence: CACDTGDWGIPDTDKLIF. Here the CDR3 DNA reads TGTGCCTGTGACACCGGGGACTGGGGGATACCCGACACCGATAAACTCATCTTT.